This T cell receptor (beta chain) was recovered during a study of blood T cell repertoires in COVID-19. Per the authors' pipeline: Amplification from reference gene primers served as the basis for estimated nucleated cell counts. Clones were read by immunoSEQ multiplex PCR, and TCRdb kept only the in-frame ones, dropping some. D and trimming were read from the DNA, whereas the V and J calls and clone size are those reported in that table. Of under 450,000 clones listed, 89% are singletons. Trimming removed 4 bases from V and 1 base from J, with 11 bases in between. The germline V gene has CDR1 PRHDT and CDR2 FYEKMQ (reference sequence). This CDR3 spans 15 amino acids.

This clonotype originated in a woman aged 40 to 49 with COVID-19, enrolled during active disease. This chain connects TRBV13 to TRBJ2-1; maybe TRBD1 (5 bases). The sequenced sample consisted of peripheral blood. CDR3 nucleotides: TGTGCCAGCAGCTCCCGAGACAGTTCCTACAATGAGCAGTTCTTC. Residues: CASSSRDSSYNEQFF.